The 13 T cell receptor beta chains in this list originate from one sample, sequenced in a study of naive and memory T cell subsets. The beta constant-region primer was an equimolar mix of two oligonucleotides covering TRBC1 and TRBC2. Four rounds of PCR amplified the ligated cDNA using nested alpha and beta constant-region primers plus SP2. TCRdb itself ran the UMI-ligation and nested PCR reads through MiXCR, one entry per CDR3 protein. Among over 100,000 distinct CDR3 sequences listed, approximately 37% were seen once. The sequencing sample was made of central memory CD4+ T cells from blood. The receptors here all came from a human donor in good health.

The chain employs TRBV9 and TRBJ1-2; D not resolved. Germline CDR1 reads SGDLS; CDR2 reads YYNGEE. This CDR3 spans 13 amino acids. The V end lost 2 bases, the J end lost 3 bases, and 8 bases lay between the germline ends. The CDR3 DNA sequence: TGTGCCAGCAGCGTGGCAGGCGACTATGGCTACACCTTC. As protein: CASSVAGDYGYTF.

There are a few counts of this clonotype. The chain links TRBV12-3 or TRBV12-4 to TRBJ1-6; weak D call: TRBD1 (6 bases). Trimming removed 7 bases at V and 6 bases at J, with 13 bases between. The CDR3 covers 14 residues. The CDR3 DNA sequence: TGTGCCAGCACCACGACAGGACTTAATTCACCCCTCCACTTT. It codes for CASTTTGLNSPLHF.

This chain uses TRBV28 with TRBJ1-5, with D perhaps matching TRBD1 (6 bases). Trimming removed 1 base from V and 3 bases from J, with 10 bases in between. CDR3 size: 15 residues. Looked up from germline, CDR1 is MDHEN and CDR2 is SYDVKM. This chain's CDR3 is CASSLSGGNNQPQHF. The DNA of the CDR3 is TGTGCCAGCAGTTTATCCGGGGGCAACAATCAGCCCCAGCATTTT.

This clonotype has a handful of counts. The chain employs TRBV7-8 and TRBJ2-1, with D perhaps TRBD2 (5 bases). Trimming removed 3 bases at V and 6 bases at J, with 12 bases between. This CDR3 has 14 amino acids. Germline V gene lookup returns CDR1 SGHVS and CDR2 FQNEAQ. In DNA, the CDR3 is TGTGCCAGCAGCTTCGGACTGTCACCCAATGAGCAGTTCTTC. It encodes CASSFGLSPNEQFF.

The chain is built from TRBV4-2 and TRBJ2-5; 7 bases map to TRBD2. Germline values: CDR1 LGHNA, CDR2 YNFKEQ. The junction had 7 bases not matched to a gene; V was cut back by 1 base and J by 2 bases. The CDR3 sequence is 16 residues long. In DNA, the CDR3 is TGTGCCAGCAGCCAAGTTTCTAGCGGTCGACAAGAGACCCAGTACTTC. Its protein product is CASSQVSSGRQETQYF.

The chain uses TRBV6-5 and TRBJ1-5; D gene uncertain. The CDR3 covers 13 residues. The V gene lost 0 bases and the J gene lost 3 bases, with 3 bases spanning the gap. Germline V lookup: CDR1 MNHEY, CDR2 SVGAGI. The CDR3 DNA sequence: TGTGCCAGCAGTTACTCATTCAATCAGCCCCAGCATTTT. Translating it yields CASSYSFNQPQHF.

The V and J genes are TRBV5-1 and TRBJ1-1; no definite D call. Trimming took 4 bases from V and 0 from J, leaving 13 bases between them. This CDR3 is 15 amino acids long. Per germline, CDR1 SGHRS and CDR2 YFSETQ. The CDR3, as DNA: TGCGCCAGCAGCCAAATGACCACCCTGAACACTGAAGCTTTCTTT. Protein: CASSQMTTLNTEAFF.

The CDR3 reads CSAEGTGAYVINQPQHF. For the CDR3, the DNA is TGCAGTGCGGAGGGGACAGGGGCTTATGTAATAAATCAGCCCCAGCATTTT. The V call is TRBV20-1, the J call TRBJ1-5, with 10 nucleotides matching TRBD1. CDR1 and CDR2 from the germline V gene are DFQATT and SNEGSKA (reference sequence). CDR3 length equals 17 residues. The V gene end was trimmed by 6 bases and the J gene end by 4 bases; junction bases not matched to a gene: 15.

The chain carries TRBV2 and TRBJ1-1; tentatively, D is TRBD1 (5 bases). Germline V gene data show CDR1 as SNHLY and CDR2 as FYNNEI. V was clipped by 0 bases and J by 7 bases, with 24 bases between them. The CDR3 loop spans 18 amino acids. The CDR3 sequence is CASSEALHSAGREGEAFF. In nucleotides, the CDR3 is TGTGCCAGCAGTGAAGCGCTTCATTCGGCAGGGAGGGAGGGTGAAGCTTTCTTT.

This clonotype appeared a few times. V is TRBV5-1 and J is TRBJ1-1, with D unresolved. There are 13 residues in the CDR3. V was pared by 6 bases and J by 7 bases, with 16 bases between. Germline CDR1 and CDR2: SGHRS and YFSETQ. The CDR3 DNA reads TGCGCCAGCAAGGAAAGGGTCGGGGTTGAAGCTTTCTTT. Translation: CASKERVGVEAFF.

The chain is built from TRBV3-1 and TRBJ1-1; no firm D call. V lost 1 base, J lost 9 bases, and 6 bases lay in between. The CDR3 covers 11 residues. Germline values: CDR1 LGHDT, CDR2 YNNKEL (reference sequence). CDR3 DNA: TGTGCCAGCAGCCAAGGCCAGAAAGCTTTCTTT. As protein: CASSQGQKAFF.

This sequence joins TRBV20-1 and TRBJ2-1; 7 bases are shared with TRBD2. Unmatched junction bases numbered 11, after V lost 6 bases and J lost 9 bases. Looked up from germline, CDR1 is DFQATT and CDR2 is SNEGSKA (reference sequence). The CDR3 has 13 amino acids. CDR3 nucleotide sequence: TGCAGTGCCAGAAAGCCGGGAGGCAGTGAGCAGTTCTTC. This gives the protein CSARKPGGSEQFF.

The chain employs TRBV7-2 and TRBJ2-7, with 11 bases aligning to TRBD2. CDR1 SGHTA and CDR2 FQGNSA come from the germline V gene. J lost 6 bases, V lost 5 bases, and 9 bases had no gene match. This CDR3 is 15 amino acids long. CDR3 loop: CASSPPGTSGVEQYF. CDR3 nucleotides: TGTGCCAGCAGCCCACCCGGGACTAGCGGTGTCGAGCAGTACTTC.